Following are 5 T cell receptor beta chains from one sample sequenced in a study of blood T cell repertoires in COVID-19. Generated by immunoSEQ multiplex PCR, the TCRdb table keeps only in-frame clones and is missing some. The sample contains about 250,000 clones, around 86% of which appear only once. The sequencing input was peripheral blood. The receptors stem from a woman aged 25-40 years with active or convalescent COVID-19.

This clone was observed a single time. The CDR3 loop is CAAREAKNIQYF. For the CDR3, the DNA is TGTGCCGCGAGAGAAGCCAAAAACATTCAGTACTTC. V and J are TRBV30 and TRBJ2-4; D is uncertain. The CDR3 runs 12 residues. The V end lost 8 bases, the J end lost 0 bases, and 8 bases lay between the germline ends. Germline values: CDR1 GTSNPN, CDR2 SVGIG (reference sequence).

The V gene is TRBV12-3 or TRBV12-4, the J gene TRBJ2-7; D is unresolved. Trimming removed 3 bases from V and 0 bases from J, with 6 bases in between. The CDR3 loop spans 13 amino acids. The CDR3 DNA reads TGTGCCAGCAGTTTCAAGAGCTCCTACGAGCAGTACTTC. It specifies CASSFKSSYEQYF.

This chain joins TRBV5-6 and TRBJ1-1; 7 bases match TRBD1. The germline V gene has CDR1 SGHDT and CDR2 YYEEEE. The CDR3 consists of 16 residues. V trimming: 3 bases; J trimming: 5 bases; junction bases outside the gene matches: 13. This CDR3 is CASSSIRTGRKTEAFF. CDR3 in DNA: TGTGCCAGCAGCTCAATCCGGACAGGTAGAAAAACTGAAGCTTTCTTT.

The chain employs TRBV10-3 and TRBJ1-2, with 7 nucleotides matching TRBD1. The CDR3 sequence is 12 residues long. Germline V CDR1 and CDR2: ENHRY, SYGVKD. J gave up 12 bases and V 2 bases, and 6 bases lay outside the gene matches. In nucleotides, the CDR3 is TGTGCCATCAGTGAGGCGGGACAGTTTCACACCTTC. Protein product: CAISEAGQFHTF.

The chain carries TRBV19 and TRBJ2-5, with a tentative D call TRBD2 (5 bases). Trimming pared 11 bases from V and 6 bases from J, leaving 19 bases between. The CDR3 loop spans 13 amino acids. The germline V gene has CDR1 LNHDA and CDR2 SQIVND (reference sequence). CDR3 in amino acids: CASNGGRQQTQYF. The CDR3 bases are TGTGCCTCAAACGGAGGTCGGCAACAGACCCAGTACTTC.